The 5 T cell receptor beta chains reported below all come from one sample, sequenced in a study of post-analysis software for immune sequencing data. Study conclusions and caveats: Five or six TRBV segments were significantly more frequent in patients than in controls. TRBV5-6, TRBV5-1 and TRBV20-1 were among these segments.

Each TCR beta cDNA library carried unique molecular identifiers. TCRdb recomputed calls from the PCR reads with MiXCR, one row per CDR3 protein. The sample has about 760,000 distinct CDR3 sequences; 25% to 30% are singletons. Their target antigens are unknown. Sequencing input: blood. These receptors were taken from a girl aged 10 to 17 with multiple sclerosis.

CDR3 loop: CSARDPADASTDTQYF. DNA for the CDR3: TGCAGTGCTAGAGATCCAGCGGACGCTAGCACAGATACGCAGTATTTT. The rearrangement uses TRBV20-1 and TRBJ2-3; D is possibly TRBD2 (5 bases). The length of the CDR3 is 16 residues. Germline CDR1 DFQATT, CDR2 SNEGSKA (reference sequence). Trimming removed 0 bases from V and 0 bases from J, with 13 bases in between.

This clonotype came up a few times. This sequence joins TRBV7-2 and TRBJ2-2, with 11 bases lining up with TRBD2. This CDR3 is 15 amino acids long. Germline-derived CDR1 and CDR2 are SGHTA and FQGNSA. J was trimmed by 3 bases and V by 6 bases; bases with no gene match: 3. CDR3 sequence: CASSLSGRDTGELFF. The CDR3 DNA follows: TGTGCCAGCAGTCTTAGCGGGAGGGACACCGGGGAGCTGTTTTTT.

V is TRBV28 and J is TRBJ2-7; 7 bases map to TRBD1. The length of the CDR3 is 14 residues. Germline CDR1 and CDR2: MDHEN and SYDVKM. The junction had 7 bases not matched to a gene; V was cut back by 5 bases and J by 3 bases. CDR3 in amino acids: CASSPRTGHYEQYF. The CDR3 region has the DNA TGTGCCAGCAGTCCCAGGACAGGCCACTACGAGCAGTACTTC. Full variable domain (outside the CDR3, taken from reference TRBV28 and TRBJ2-7): DVKVTQSSRYLVKRTGEKVFLECVQDMDHENMFWYRQDPGLGLRLIYFSYDVKMKEKGDIPEGYSVSREKKERFSLILESASTNQTSMYLCASSPRTGHYEQYFGPGTRLTVT.

The rearrangement joins TRBV28 to TRBJ2-2; 7 nucleotides match TRBD2. The ends lost 3 bases at V and 5 bases at J; junction bases unmatched: 6. This CDR3 contains 15 residues. The V gene's germline CDR1 is MDHEN and CDR2 SYDVKM. This CDR3 reads CASSFSKGGTGELFF. The CDR3 DNA reads TGTGCCAGCAGTTTCTCCAAGGGAGGGACCGGGGAGCTGTTTTTT.

This clonotype turned up a few times. The genes are TRBV7-9 and TRBJ2-5, with TRBD2 as a possible D gene (6 bases). Deletions cut 4 bases from V and 5 bases from J, with 20 bases between. The CDR3 runs 16 residues. The V gene's germline CDR1 is SEHNR and CDR2 FQNEAQ (reference sequence). The DNA for the CDR3 is TGTGCCAGCAGCTCCGGGAGTGGCGGGCCAGATGAGACCCAGTACTTC. Its protein product is CASSSGSGGPDETQYF.